These 22 T cell receptor beta chains were sequenced from one sample in a study of blood T cell repertoires in COVID-19. Clones were sequenced by immunoSEQ multiplex PCR, and TCRdb holds only the in-frame ones, with some missing. The data hold approximately 170,000 clones, with roughly nine tenths observed a single time. Material: peripheral blood. These TCRs come from a man aged 65 to 79 with acute or convalescent COVID-19.

The chain recombines TRBV7-8 with TRBJ2-1, with TRBD2 identical over 12 bases. The V gene's germline CDR1 is SGHVS and CDR2 FQNEAQ. J lost 9 bases, V lost 1 base, and 7 bases had no gene match. The CDR3 has 16 amino acids. The DNA for the CDR3 is TGTGCCAGCAGCTTAGATCGGGCTAGCGGGGGGGCTGAGCAGTTCTTC. As protein: CASSLDRASGGAEQFF. The full variable domain, in which reference TRBV7-8 and TRBJ2-1 provide the parts outside the CDR3, is GAGVSQSPRYKVAKRGQDVALRCDPISGHVSLFWYQQALGQGPEFLTYFQNEAQLDKSGLPSDRFFAERPEGSVSTLKIQRTQQEDSAVYLCASSLDRASGGAEQFFGPGTRLTVL.

V gene TRBV9 combines with J gene TRBJ2-2, with TRBD1 as a possible D gene (5 bases). The V gene's germline CDR1 is SGDLS and CDR2 YYNGEE. Trimming pared 3 bases from V and 4 bases from J, leaving 7 bases between. This CDR3 has 13 amino acids. This CDR3 is CASSGQPTGELFF. The CDR3 bases are TGTGCCAGCAGCGGACAGCCCACCGGGGAGCTGTTTTTT.

This rearrangement joins TRBV19 to TRBJ2-7; D might be TRBD1 (6 bases). The CDR3 consists of 14 residues. Trimming shortened V by 5 bases and J by 5 bases, and 16 bases separated the two germline ends. Germline values: CDR1 LNHDA, CDR2 SQIVND (reference sequence). This CDR3 is CASSSHRVDDEQYF. Here the CDR3 DNA reads TGTGCCAGTAGTTCGCACAGGGTTGATGACGAGCAGTACTTC.

V gene TRBV5-1 combines with J gene TRBJ2-1, with 7 nucleotides matching TRBD2. Per germline, CDR1 SGHRS and CDR2 YFSETQ. Trimming at V came to 4 bases and at J to 8 bases, leaving 9 bases not matched to a gene. The CDR3 has 14 residues. The CDR3 here is CASSLEATSHEQFF. The CDR3 nucleotides are TGCGCCAGCAGCCTGGAGGCGACTAGCCATGAGCAGTTCTTC.

The chain is built from TRBV7-2 and TRBJ2-2, with a possible D match to TRBD1 (5 bases). The germline gives CDR1 SGHTA, CDR2 FQGNSA. The CDR3 sequence is 19 residues long. V lost 5 bases and J 0 bases, leaving 22 bases between the germline ends. CDR3 coding DNA: TGTGCCAGCAGCCCAGGGCCTTTGAGTTGGGCGGCGAACACCGGGGAGCTGTTTTTT. Protein product: CASSPGPLSWAANTGELFF.

The V and J genes are TRBV28 and TRBJ1-6; 7 positions match TRBD1. The CDR3 extends over 16 amino acids. The germline V gene encodes CDR1 MDHEN and CDR2 SYDVKM. V shed 2 bases and J 12 bases; nucleotides not matched to a gene: 13. CDR3 loop: CASSLRGPTVQGPLHF. CDR3 nucleotide sequence: TGTGCCAGCAGTTTAAGGGGGCCGACAGTGCAGGGACCCCTCCACTTT.

The chain carries TRBV7-6 and TRBJ1-2, with TRBD1 identical over 10 bases. V lost 1 base, J lost 8 bases, and 4 bases stayed unmatched. The CDR3 extends over 14 amino acids. CDR1 is SGHVS, CDR2 FNYEAQ, per germline. The CDR3 region is CASSLEVTGGGYTF. The CDR3 nucleotides are TGTGCCAGCAGCTTAGAGGTGACAGGGGGCGGCTACACCTTC.

The chain couples TRBV9 to TRBJ2-2, with D possibly matching TRBD2 (6 bases). The CDR3 loop spans 15 amino acids. The V gene's germline CDR1 is SGDLS and CDR2 YYNGEE. With 0 bases removed from V and 1 base from J, the gap between germline ends came to 7 bases. The chain's CDR3 is CASSVDGRNTGELFF. As DNA, the CDR3 is TGTGCCAGCAGCGTAGACGGGAGGAACACCGGGGAGCTGTTTTTT.

The rearrangement joins TRBV12-3 or TRBV12-4 to TRBJ1-2, with unresolved D. Trimming took off 1 base at V and 8 bases at J, with 11 bases between the two ends. The CDR3 is made up of 13 amino acids. CDR3 sequence: CASSLGGGSGYTF. As DNA, the CDR3 is TGTGCCAGCAGTTTAGGGGGAGGCAGCGGCTACACCTTC.

V is TRBV28 and J is TRBJ1-5, with 7 bases identical to TRBD1. This CDR3 comprises 17 residues. The trim removed 2 bases at V and 0 bases at J, leaving 7 bases unmatched. CDR1 is MDHEN and CDR2 is SYDVKM in the germline V gene. The CDR3 DNA reads TGTGCCAGCAGTTTACGGTCAGGGGGGTATAGCAATCAGCCCCAGCATTTT. Translation: CASSLRSGGYSNQPQHF. Looking up the rest from reference TRBV28 and TRBJ1-5 gives the full variable domain: DVKVTQSSRYLVKRTGEKVFLECVQDMDHENMFWYRQDPGLGLRLIYFSYDVKMKEKGDIPEGYSVSREKKERFSLILESASTNQTSMYLCASSLRSGGYSNQPQHFGDGTRLSIL.

The CDR3 DNA sequence: TGTGCCAGCAGCTTAGGGGCAAACGGGGAGCTGTTTTTT. It yields the protein CASSLGANGELFF. The chain carries TRBV7-3 and TRBJ2-2, with D possibly matching TRBD1 (5 bases). CDR1 and CDR2 from the germline V gene are SGHTA and FQGTGA. The V gene lost 2 bases and the J gene lost 7 bases, with 8 bases spanning the gap. The CDR3 length is 13 residues.

The count of this clone is one. The rearrangement uses TRBV2 and TRBJ1-1; the match to TRBD1 covers 7 bases. J was trimmed by 7 bases and V by 5 bases; bases with no gene match: 7. This CDR3 has 13 residues. The germline V gene has CDR1 SNHLY and CDR2 FYNNEI. The DNA for the CDR3 is TGTGCCAGCAGTTTAGACAGGGAAGGTGAAGCTTTCTTT. Translation gives CASSLDREGEAFF.

This chain joins TRBV20-1 and TRBJ2-1; TRBD2 agrees at 14 bases. The CDR3 extends over 21 amino acids. The junction had 17 bases not matched to a gene; V was cut back by 3 bases and J by 1 base. CDR1 is DFQATT and CDR2 is SNEGSKA in the germline V gene (reference sequence). Written as DNA, the CDR3 is TGCAGTGCTAGTGGGAGTGGACTAGGGACTAGCGGGAGCAGGTCCTACAATGAGCAGTTCTTC. It specifies CSASGSGLGTSGSRSYNEQFF.

The rearrangement links TRBV18 to TRBJ2-7; no definite D call. V shed 6 bases and J shed 0 bases, with 12 bases lying between them. CDR1 and CDR2 from the germline V gene are KGHSH and LQKENI. This CDR3 is 14 amino acids long. The CDR3 is CASSPETSSYEQYF. CDR3 DNA: TGTGCCAGCTCCCCAGAAACAAGCTCCTACGAGCAGTACTTC.

V gene TRBV5-1 combines with J gene TRBJ1-5; tentative D call: TRBD1 (5 bases). V was pared by 1 base and J by 3 bases, with 11 bases between. Germline V CDR1 and CDR2: SGHRS, YFSETQ. The CDR3 is 15 residues long. CDR3 loop: CASSLFSGSNQPQHF. CDR3 coding DNA: TGCGCCAGCAGCTTGTTTTCAGGGTCCAATCAGCCCCAGCATTTT.

This sequence joins TRBV5-1 and TRBJ1-6, with D possibly being TRBD1 (6 bases). V was clipped by 1 base and J by 8 bases, with 10 bases between them. The CDR3 is 14 residues long. From germline, CDR1 is SGHRS and CDR2 YFSETQ. The CDR3 is CASSLRGSDSPLHF. The CDR3 coding sequence is TGCGCCAGCAGCTTGAGGGGGTCCGATTCACCCCTCCACTTT.

V usage is TRBV16 and J usage is TRBJ2-5; no firm D call. V was pared by 0 bases and J by 5 bases, with 4 bases between. The CDR3 spans 12 residues. Per the germline V gene, CDR1 is KGHSY and CDR2 is FQNENV. The CDR3 DNA is TGTGCCAGCAGCCAATCGCGGGAGACCCAGTACTTC. It yields the protein CASSQSRETQYF.

The chain combines TRBV10-3 with TRBJ1-1; TRBD1 might be the D (5 bases). Per germline, CDR1 ENHRY and CDR2 SYGVKD. The V gene lost 3 bases and the J gene lost 0 bases, with 20 bases spanning the gap. CDR3 length: 18 amino acids. The CDR3 DNA reads TGTGCCATCAGTGAAGGCAGGGAGGGAGATTGGGTGAACACTGAAGCTTTCTTT. Translation gives CAISEGREGDWVNTEAFF.

This clone appeared a single time. The chain employs TRBV28 and TRBJ2-1, with 9 bases identical to TRBD2. The CDR3 extends over 15 amino acids. Germline values: CDR1 MDHEN, CDR2 SYDVKM. With V trimmed by 6 bases and J by 3 bases, 6 bases remained unmatched. The CDR3 DNA reads TGTGCCAGCAGCCCGCCTAGCGGGAACTACAATGAGCAGTTCTTC. Protein product: CASSPPSGNYNEQFF.

This chain joins TRBV18 and TRBJ1-5; 7 bases match TRBD1. The CDR3 runs to 14 residues. Looked up from germline, CDR1 is KGHSH and CDR2 is LQKENI. Trimming took 4 bases from V and 6 from J; bases not matched to a gene: 6. The CDR3 nucleotides are TGTGCCAGCTCACAAGACAGGGCGGGTCAGCCCCAGCATTTT. Amino acids: CASSQDRAGQPQHF.

This clone was picked up a small number of times. The chain carries TRBV29-1 and TRBJ1-1, with D possibly matching TRBD1 (5 bases). V was clipped by 2 bases and J by 4 bases, with 11 bases between them. Looked up from germline, CDR1 is SQVTM and CDR2 is ANQGSEA. CDR3 size: 13 residues. In DNA form, the CDR3 reads TGCAGCGTTGAAAGGCAAACAGGCACTGAAGCTTTCTTT. The encoded protein is CSVERQTGTEAFF.

The genes are TRBV6-5 and TRBJ1-2; TRBD1 is a possible D gene (5 bases). The CDR3 has 15 residues. With 6 bases removed from V and 6 bases from J, the gap between germline ends came to 20 bases. Germline-derived CDR1 and CDR2 are MNHEY and SVGAGI. CDR3 loop: CASRVEQGGKDGYTF. CDR3 coding DNA: TGTGCCAGCAGGGTAGAGCAGGGCGGAAAGGATGGCTACACCTTC.